The sequence of this T cell receptor (beta chain) was determined in a study of T cell changes during pregnancy in multiple sclerosis. With 0 bases removed from V and 1 base from J, the gap between germline ends came to 14 bases. This CDR3 contains 17 residues. CDR1 is SGDLS and CDR2 is YYNGEE in the germline V gene. Data came from immunoSEQ multiplex PCR; TCRdb stores just in-frame clones and leaves some out. The repertoire consists of nearly 110,000 clones, with less than 95% occurring once and the leading ten covering over 1.5%. This specimen consisted of peripheral blood, obtained before pregnancy. This rearrangement joins TRBV9 to TRBJ2-1, with D perhaps matching TRBD2 (6 bases). The source of this sequence is a female donor with multiple sclerosis, enrolled in a pregnancy study. CDR3 amino acids: CASSVAGGIISYNEQFF. CDR3 in DNA: TGTGCCAGCAGCGTAGCTGGCGGGATCATTTCCTACAATGAGCAGTTCTTC.